The 17 T cell receptor beta chains below come from one sample, sequenced in a study of T cell responses to AZD1222 COVID-19 vaccine. Profiling relied on immunoSEQ multiplex PCR, and the TCRdb table lists in-frame clones only, not all of them. The data contain 95,000 to 150,000 clones, about nine tenths of them singletons. The sample consisted of peripheral blood, taken on day 0 of AZD1222 vaccination. These receptors all stem from an adult in good health.

This sequence joins TRBV18 and TRBJ2-1; 7 nucleotides match TRBD2. The V gene end was trimmed by 3 bases and the J gene end by 0 bases; junction bases not matched to a gene: 8. The germline V gene has CDR1 KGHSH and CDR2 LQKENI. The CDR3 contains 17 residues. CDR3 sequence (DNA): TGTGCCAGCTCACCGCAACTAGCGACAAGCTCCTACAATGAGCAGTTCTTC. Its protein product is CASSPQLATSSYNEQFF.

The chain employs TRBV6-2 or TRBV6-3 and TRBJ1-1; unclear D gene. The CDR3 runs 17 residues. V shed 5 bases and J shed 0 bases, with 19 bases lying between them. CDR1 and CDR2 from the germline V gene are MNHEY and SVGEGT. CDR3 coding DNA: TGTGCCAGCAGTCCCTACTTTAATACAGTGGTGAACACTGAAGCTTTCTTT. Translating it yields CASSPYFNTVVNTEAFF.

The chain is built from TRBV3-1 (or the pseudogene TRBV3-2) and TRBJ1-2, with TRBD1 matching 10 bases. The V gene end was trimmed by 4 bases and the J gene end by 5 bases; junction bases not matched to a gene: 4. CDR3 length: 14 amino acids. CDR1 is LGHDT, CDR2 YNNKEL, per germline (reference sequence). CDR3: CASSLPGQGYGYTF. CDR3 coding DNA: TGTGCCAGCAGCCTCCCGGGACAGGGGTATGGCTACACCTTC.

This clone was seen once. This rearrangement joins TRBV19 to TRBJ2-7, with 7 bases fitting TRBD2. The junction had 7 bases not matched to a gene; V was cut back by 5 bases and J by 0 bases. The germline gives CDR1 LNHDA, CDR2 SQIVND (reference sequence). This CDR3 has 15 residues. CDR3 DNA sequence: TGTGCCAGTAGTGTACTAGCGAGGAGCTCCTACGAGCAGTACTTC. Protein product: CASSVLARSSYEQYF. The variable domain in full, completed from reference TRBV19 and TRBJ2-7, reads DGGITQSPKYLFRKEGQNVTLSCEQNLNHDAMYWYRQDPGQGLRLIYYSQIVNDFQKGDIAEGYSVSREKKESFPLTVTSAQKNPTAFYLCASSVLARSSYEQYFGPGTRLTVT.

J is TRBJ2-7 and V is TRBV3-1 (or the pseudogene TRBV3-2); tentative D call: TRBD2 (6 bases). V gave up 3 bases and J gave up 7 bases, with 19 bases separating them. The germline gives CDR1 LGHDT, CDR2 YNNKEL (reference sequence). There are 15 residues in the CDR3. CDR3 sequence: CASSQLGTPLREQYF. CDR3 DNA: TGTGCCAGCAGCCAGCTCGGGACTCCACTGAGGGAGCAGTACTTC.

The chain combines TRBV10-3 with TRBJ1-2; possible D gene TRBD1, 6 bases. CDR1 and CDR2 (germline): ENHRY, SYGVKD. This CDR3 comprises 14 residues. V shed 3 bases and J shed 0 bases, with 8 bases lying between them. The CDR3 reads CAISERTANYGYTF. CDR3 coding DNA: TGTGCCATCAGTGAAAGGACAGCTAACTATGGCTACACCTTC.

The CDR3 nucleotides are TGTGCCAGCAGCTTCAGACAGGGGGCTCATCAGCCCCAGCATTTT. Protein sequence: CASSFRQGAHQPQHF. This chain uses TRBV7-2 with TRBJ1-5, with 10 bases aligning to TRBD1. The germline gives CDR1 SGHTA, CDR2 FQGNSA. The CDR3 length is 15 residues. V trimming: 3 bases; J trimming: 5 bases; junction bases outside the gene matches: 4. The full variable domain, its missing parts supplied by reference TRBV7-2 and TRBJ1-5, is GAGVSQSPSNKVTEKGKDVELRCDPISGHTALYWYRQSLGQGLEFLIYFQGNSAPDKSGLPSDRFSAERTGGSVSTLTIQRTQQEDSAVYLCASSFRQGAHQPQHFGDGTRLSIL.

In its sample, this clone was seen once. The chain has TRBV4-1 and TRBJ2-1; no clear D. V was cut by 3 bases and J by 9 bases, with 15 bases left in between. Germline CDR1 reads MGHRA; CDR2 reads YSYEKL. The CDR3 consists of 14 residues. The CDR3 loop reads CASSHFRAPGEQFF. CDR3 DNA: TGCGCCAGCAGCCACTTCCGGGCCCCCGGTGAGCAGTTCTTC.

The rearrangement joins TRBV6-2 or TRBV6-3 to TRBJ2-5, with 12 bases fitting TRBD2. Germline assignment: CDR1 MNHEY and CDR2 SVGEGT. After removal of 4 bases from V and 3 bases from J, the junction contained 6 bases not matched to a gene. The CDR3 length is 16 residues. CDR3 protein: CASSLKLAGGKETQYF. The DNA for the CDR3 is TGTGCCAGCAGTTTGAAACTAGCGGGGGGCAAAGAGACCCAGTACTTC.

This sequence joins TRBV9 and TRBJ1-3; a possible D gene is TRBD1 (5 bases). V dropped 2 bases and J dropped 2 bases, with 11 bases sitting between them. CDR1 and CDR2 from the germline V gene are SGDLS and YYNGEE. The CDR3 length is 15 residues. CDR3 in amino acids: CASSVQPGPGNTIYF. As DNA, the CDR3 is TGTGCCAGCAGCGTTCAACCGGGGCCTGGAAACACCATATATTTT.

The chain carries TRBV19 and TRBJ2-7; weak D call: TRBD2 (5 bases). Germline CDR1 is LNHDA and CDR2 is SQIVND (reference sequence). Trimming took off 9 bases at V and 2 bases at J, with 14 bases between the two ends. This CDR3 is 13 amino acids long. In DNA form, the CDR3 reads TGTGCCAGCCGGGAACACATTACCTACGAGCAGTACTTC. Its protein is CASREHITYEQYF.

The chain recombines TRBV5-4 with TRBJ2-4, with D perhaps matching TRBD2 (6 bases). The CDR3 has 17 amino acids. With 0 bases removed from V and 5 bases from J, the gap between germline ends came to 18 bases. Germline V CDR1 and CDR2: SGHNT, YYREEE (reference sequence). The CDR3 DNA follows: TGTGCCAGCAGCTTGGCGGTCGGGCCAGGGACTCAAAACATTCAGTACTTC. The encoded protein is CASSLAVGPGTQNIQYF.

The J gene is TRBJ1-1, the V gene TRBV6-4; D gene ambiguous. Trimming took 2 bases from V and 5 from J, leaving 9 bases between them. The germline V gene encodes CDR1 MRHNA and CDR2 SNTAGT. The CDR3 is 13 amino acids. CDR3 loop: CASSDIRGTEAFF. DNA for the CDR3: TGTGCCAGCAGTGACATTCGTGGGACTGAAGCTTTCTTT.

This clone was seen only once. V gene TRBV6-5 combines with J gene TRBJ2-7; a weak D match, TRBD1 (6 bases). The CDR3 is 15 amino acids. Germline V gene lookup returns CDR1 MNHEY and CDR2 SVGAGI. The germline V and J ends were trimmed by 7 bases and 4 bases, with 20 bases remaining between them. This CDR3 is CASTYTGYKAYEQYF. The CDR3 nucleotides read TGTGCCAGCACCTACACAGGGTATAAAGCATACGAGCAGTACTTC.

The V call is TRBV11-2, the J call TRBJ2-7; 8 nucleotides agree with TRBD2. This CDR3 spans 17 amino acids. The V gene end was trimmed by 3 bases and the J gene end by 0 bases; junction bases not matched to a gene: 10. Germline V gives CDR1 SGHAT, CDR2 FQNNGV. The CDR3 spells CASSFSLGGESSYEQYF. The CDR3 region has the DNA TGTGCCAGCAGCTTTAGTCTCGGGGGGGAGAGCTCCTACGAGCAGTACTTC.

The J gene is TRBJ1-4, the V gene TRBV27; D not certain. The CDR3 consists of 15 residues. In germline, CDR1 is MNHEY, CDR2 SMNVEV (reference sequence). V lost 2 bases and J 3 bases, leaving 10 bases between the germline ends. CDR3 sequence: CASSLIGSANEKLFF. In nucleotides, the CDR3 is TGTGCCAGCAGTTTAATAGGGTCAGCTAATGAAAAACTGTTTTTT.

J is TRBJ1-1 and V is TRBV18, with 7 bases identical to TRBD1. The germline V gene encodes CDR1 KGHSH and CDR2 LQKENI. J gave up 3 bases and V 5 bases, and 0 bases lay outside the gene matches. The CDR3 loop spans 12 amino acids. This CDR3 is CASSDRDTEAFF. The CDR3 region has the DNA TGTGCCAGCTCAGACAGGGACACTGAAGCTTTCTTT.